These 20 T cell receptor beta chains originate from one sample sequenced in a study of shared clonotypes between healthy human individuals. Profiling relied on immunoSEQ multiplex PCR, and the TCRdb table lists in-frame clones only, not all of them. The sample has around 640,000 clones; roughly 96% are singletons. Naive CD8 cells lacked CD45RO and underwent positive selection for CCR7, leaving out terminally differentiated effector memory CD45RA+ cells. The sequencing sample was made of naive CD8+ T cells sorted from blood. The receptors come from a woman aged 30 to 39 in good health.

The chain carries TRBV27 and TRBJ1-1, with a tentative D call TRBD1 (5 bases). CDR1 and CDR2 from the germline V gene are MNHEY and SMNVEV (reference sequence). The CDR3 loop spans 19 amino acids. Trimming took 4 bases from V and 3 from J, leaving 27 bases between them. The CDR3, as DNA: TGTGCCAGCAGTTCCAATTCCAATGGCTGGGGACTGCTAGACACTGAAGCTTTCTTT. Translation: CASSSNSNGWGLLDTEAFF.

Points on this clone: Other DNA sequences from this sample encode an identical CDR3 as well. The rearrangement links TRBV27 to TRBJ2-7; 8 bases match TRBD1. The CDR3 runs to 14 residues. V gave up 3 bases and J gave up 4 bases; unmatched junction bases: 5. Looked up from germline, CDR1 is MNHEY and CDR2 is SMNVEV (reference sequence). The CDR3 DNA follows: TGTGCCAGCAGTTTGGGTCAGGGGGCTTACGAGCAGTACTTC. Amino acids: CASSLGQGAYEQYF.

The chain links TRBV10-1 to TRBJ2-3, with 11 bases that match TRBD1. This CDR3 spans 17 amino acids. The trim removed 5 bases at V and 4 bases at J, leaving 11 bases unmatched. Per the germline V gene, CDR1 is WNHNN and CDR2 is SYGVQD (reference sequence). The chain's CDR3 is CASSQRPGQGDADTQYF. The CDR3 nucleotides read TGCGCCAGCAGTCAAAGACCGGGACAGGGGGACGCAGATACGCAGTATTTT.

The chain links TRBV27 to TRBJ2-1, with 9 bases lining up with TRBD2. This CDR3 spans 15 amino acids. Germline CDR1 MNHEY, CDR2 SMNVEV (reference sequence). The V segment lost 7 bases and the J segment 3 bases; nucleotides outside the gene matches: 7. The DNA for the CDR3 is TGTGCCAGCATGCCGGGACTAGCTTTCTACAATGAGCAGTTCTTC. Translated: CASMPGLAFYNEQFF.

This rearrangement joins TRBV5-4 to TRBJ1-5, with D hard to call. V was cut by 0 bases and J by 0 bases, with 1 base left in between. CDR3 length equals 13 residues. The germline gives CDR1 SGHNT, CDR2 YYREEE (reference sequence). The CDR3 loop is CASSLDSNQPQHF. The CDR3 coding sequence is TGTGCCAGCAGCTTGGATAGCAATCAGCCCCAGCATTTT. The full variable domain, completed using reference TRBV5-4 and TRBJ1-5, is ETGVTQSPTHLIKTRGQQVTLRCSSQSGHNTVSWYQQALGQGPQFIFQYYREEENGRGNFPPRFSGLQFPNYSSELNVNALELDDSALYLCASSLDSNQPQHFGDGTRLSIL.

The rearrangement joins TRBV7-9 to TRBJ2-5; D uncertain. The J call could be wrong; TRBJ2-7 is a better fit for the DNA end. CDR1 and CDR2 from the germline V gene are SEHNR and FQNEAQ (reference sequence). The CDR3 is 16 amino acids. The chain's CDR3 is CASSLDDWRFPHEQYF. The CDR3, as DNA: TGTGCCAGCAGCCTCGATGACTGGCGGTTCCCCCACGAGCAGTACTTC.

The CDR3 coding sequence is TGTGCCAGCAGCCCGGGAGATCGCCCTGAAGCTTTCTTT. Protein: CASSPGDRPEAFF. V gene TRBV7-9 combines with J gene TRBJ1-1, with D hard to call. Trimming removed 5 bases from V and 6 bases from J, with 13 bases in between. The CDR3 contains 13 residues. CDR1 is SEHNR and CDR2 is FQNEAQ in the germline V gene (reference sequence). The entire variable domain, with the rest obtained from reference TRBV7-9 and TRBJ1-1, is as follows: DTGVSQNPRHKITKRGQNVTFRCDPISEHNRLYWYRQTLGQGPEFLTYFQNEAQLEKSRLLSDRFSAERPKGSFSTLEIQRTEQGDSAMYLCASSPGDRPEAFFGQGTRLTVV.

The chain couples TRBV7-9 to TRBJ2-1; a weak D match, TRBD1 (5 bases). This CDR3 is 14 amino acids long. Trimming cost V 8 bases and J 3 bases, with 14 bases left between them. Germline CDR1 and CDR2: SEHNR and FQNEAQ (reference sequence). CDR3 in amino acids: CASDLLGVYNEQFF. CDR3 DNA sequence: TGTGCCAGCGACCTTTTAGGGGTCTACAATGAGCAGTTCTTC.

The V call is TRBV19, the J call TRBJ1-2; D unclear. Trimming pared 0 bases from V and 1 base from J, leaving 3 bases between. This CDR3 is built from 13 residues. Per germline, CDR1 LNHDA and CDR2 SQIVND (reference sequence). As DNA, the CDR3 is TGTGCCAGTAGTATAGAATATAACTATGGCTACACCTTC. Amino acid sequence: CASSIEYNYGYTF. Filled out from reference TRBV19 and TRBJ1-2, the complete variable domain reads DGGITQSPKYLFRKEGQNVTLSCEQNLNHDAMYWYRQDPGQGLRLIYYSQIVNDFQKGDIAEGYSVSREKKESFPLTVTSAQKNPTAFYLCASSIEYNYGYTFGSGTRLTVV.

This clone was detected only once. The chain uses TRBV28 and TRBJ1-1, with D possibly TRBD1 on 6 matching bases. Trimming shortened V by 5 bases and J by 0 bases, and 13 bases separated the two germline ends. CDR1 MDHEN and CDR2 SYDVKM come from the germline V gene. CDR3 length: 15 residues. The DNA for the CDR3 is TGTGCCAGCAGTACCCAGGGACACATGAACACTGAAGCTTTCTTT. Translating gives CASSTQGHMNTEAFF. Full variable domain (outside the CDR3, taken from reference TRBV28 and TRBJ1-1): DVKVTQSSRYLVKRTGEKVFLECVQDMDHENMFWYRQDPGLGLRLIYFSYDVKMKEKGDIPEGYSVSREKKERFSLILESASTNQTSMYLCASSTQGHMNTEAFFGQGTRLTVV.

J is TRBJ1-5 and V is TRBV19; D call uncertain. V was cut by 3 bases and J by 2 bases, with 11 bases left in between. The CDR3 has 15 residues. From germline, CDR1 is LNHDA and CDR2 SQIVND (reference sequence). This chain's CDR3 is CASSMSVSGNQPQHF. The CDR3 region has the DNA TGTGCCAGTAGTATGTCGGTGTCGGGCAATCAGCCCCAGCATTTT.

The J gene is TRBJ2-7, the V gene TRBV7-9; D perhaps matches TRBD1 (6 bases). Germline V gives CDR1 SEHNR, CDR2 FQNEAQ (reference sequence). V was pared by 3 bases and J by 2 bases, with 17 bases between. The CDR3 contains 16 residues. The CDR3 here is CASSLTGRNYPYEQYF. In nucleotides, the CDR3 is TGTGCCAGCAGCTTGACAGGCCGAAACTACCCCTACGAGCAGTACTTC.

This clone was counted once. The chain uses TRBV27 and TRBJ2-1; 10 bases are shared with TRBD1. Looked up from germline, CDR1 is MNHEY and CDR2 is SMNVEV (reference sequence). The CDR3 has 16 residues. V shed 5 bases and J 3 bases; nucleotides not matched to a gene: 7. The CDR3 nucleotides are TGTGCCAGCAGTATTTCCGGGACAGGGGTCTACAATGAGCAGTTCTTC. Its translation is CASSISGTGVYNEQFF.

This clone has just one count. The genes are TRBV5-4 and TRBJ2-7; no definite D call. V dropped 4 bases and J dropped 7 bases, with 9 bases sitting between them. Germline V CDR1 and CDR2: SGHNT, YYREEE (reference sequence). The CDR3 is 11 amino acids. CDR3 residues: CASSQAQEQYF. DNA of the CDR3: TGTGCCAGCAGCCAAGCCCAGGAGCAGTACTTC.

The V gene is TRBV7-8, the J gene TRBJ2-4, with 7 bases identical to TRBD1. With 3 bases clipped from V and 8 bases from J, the junction kept 1 base outside the gene matches. The CDR3 consists of 12 residues. Germline V gene sequence: CDR1 SGHVS, CDR2 FQNEAQ. The CDR3 DNA reads as TGTGCCAGCAGCTTTGACAGGGACATTCAGTACTTC. Its translation is CASSFDRDIQYF.

A note on this clone: The sample carries other DNA sequences with the same CDR3. The chain employs TRBV7-3 and TRBJ2-1; 9 bases are a match to TRBD2. The CDR3 is 15 residues long. Germline-derived CDR1 and CDR2 are SGHTA and FQGTGA. Losses at the gene ends were 0 bases for V and 5 bases for J; bases not matched to a gene: 2. CDR3 protein: CASSLTSGSHNEQFF. The CDR3 DNA reads as TGTGCCAGCAGCTTAACTAGCGGGAGCCACAATGAGCAGTTCTTC. Filled out from reference TRBV7-3 and TRBJ2-1, the complete variable domain reads GAGVSQTPSNKVTEKGKYVELRCDPISGHTALYWYRQSLGQGPEFLIYFQGTGAADDSGLPNDRFFAVRPEGSVSTLKIQRTERGDSAVYLCASSLTSGSHNEQFFGPGTRLTVL.

The chain has TRBV28 and TRBJ1-2; the D gene is possibly TRBD1 (6 bases). The V and J ends lost 6 bases and 2 bases respectively, with 13 bases between them. The germline gives CDR1 MDHEN, CDR2 SYDVKM. There are 14 residues in the CDR3. Written as DNA, the CDR3 is TGTGCCAGCAGGTGGCACACAGGGAACTATGGCTACACCTTC. It specifies CASRWHTGNYGYTF.

This clone was picked up one time. CDR3 DNA sequence: TGCAGCGTTAGCGGGACAGGGGGGACCTACGAGCAGTACTTC. This translates into CSVSGTGGTYEQYF. The gene calls are TRBV29-1 and TRBJ2-7, with TRBD1 matching over 11 bases. There are 14 residues in the CDR3. Trimming took 5 bases from V and 2 from J; bases not matched to a gene: 5. CDR1 and CDR2 (germline): SQVTM, ANQGSEA.

The rearrangement links TRBV7-8 to TRBJ2-7; the D gene is possibly TRBD2 (6 bases). V lost 3 bases, J lost 0 bases, and 12 bases lay in between. The CDR3 runs 15 residues. Germline V CDR1 and CDR2: SGHVS, FQNEAQ. The CDR3 loop is CASSLGGGSSYEQYF. CDR3 sequence (DNA): TGTGCCAGCAGCTTGGGGGGTGGGAGCTCCTACGAGCAGTACTTC.

This rearrangement joins TRBV4-2 to TRBJ1-3; TRBD1 might be the D (5 bases). CDR3 size: 18 residues. Looked up from germline, CDR1 is LGHNA and CDR2 is YNFKEQ. V lost 1 base and J lost 1, with 17 bases in between. The CDR3 nucleotides are TGTGCCAGCAGCCAAGGGGGCCAATTTGGGTCGTCTGGAAACACCATATATTTT. Amino acid sequence: CASSQGGQFGSSGNTIYF.